The TCR beta chain described here comes from a study of CD8+ T cells in alopecia areata (dated by TCRdb to about 2018). Broadly, across the study: In both human patients and the C3H/HeJ mouse model, the study applied high-throughput TCRbeta sequencing to look at T cell clonal expansion in alopecia areata. In humans, TCRbeta sequencing was performed on scalp tissue and on sorted CD4+ and CD8+ peripheral blood T cells from healthy controls and from patients with patchy or totalis/universalis alopecia areata. Amplification of TCRbeta CDR3 regions was done by immunoSEQ multiplex PCR using 35 Vbeta forward primers and 13 Jbeta reverse primers. Scalp clonality was compared across normal scalp (n=4), patchy alopecia areata scalp (n=8), and alopecia totalis/universalis scalp (n=8). RNA was extracted with the PAXgene miRNA kit for fixed scalp, the miRNeasy kit for PBMCs, and the RNeasy kit for mouse skin.

Broader findings and caveats from the paper: Unlike mouse skin, where gammadelta T cells dominate, normal human skin contains resident alphabeta T cells that get sequenced too, which complicates analysis of the scalp TCR repertoire. Compared with normal scalp, lesional scalp, particularly in alopecia totalis/universalis, had higher clonality and more expanded CD8+ clones, which suggests antigenic drive. Compared with mice, TCR sequences shared between patients were less clear, possibly partly because of HLA diversity across the patient population.

A note on this clone: The antigen it recognizes is unknown. Base quality data are lacking; no much larger clone is found one base away.

PBMCs were isolated by density centrifugation and stained for CD3, CD4 and CD8, and CD4+ and CD8+ T cells were sorted on a FACSAria. Unaffected controls provided scalp biopsies and blood samples. Library generation was performed with the immunoSEQ multiplex PCR assay. RNA was extracted from all samples and reverse transcribed into cDNA as template for TCR sequencing. First-strand cDNA was synthesized using SuperScript III with a 2:1 mix of oligo-dT and random hexamers. A synthetic immune receptor repertoire was used to gauge amplification bias, and whatever bias remained was removed computationally. On the study's bioinformatics: After raw reads were preprocessed to remove errors, the CDR3 was defined following IMGT conventions as running from the conserved cysteine to phenylalanine. To get clonality, Shannon entropy was normalized by log2 of the number of productive unique TCRs and the result was subtracted from 1. Whether scalp clones were CD4 or CD8 was inferred by matching scalp TCRbeta sequences against CD4 and CD8 repertoires sorted from blood. The source is immuneACCESS, and TCRdb retained only in-frame sequences with V and J called. Part of the clones is not carried over; for the studies checked, unresolved V genes explain less than half of this, and the remainder is unexplained. The DNA was the basis for D and trimming; V, J and clone size are from that table. Counted in this sample were about 99,000 clones; roughly half of them appeared once. 8.5% to 10% of the sample belongs to the ten largest clones.

From the germline V gene, CDR1 is SQVTM and CDR2 is ANQGSEA. The cysteine opens and the phenylalanine closes a CDR3 of 16 amino acids. Just the 48-base CDR3 DNA is kept, in frame starting at base 1. V drops 7 bases and J drops 0 bases, leaving 20 bases in between. The sample comprised CD4+ T cells sorted from blood. This TCR derives from a human donor in good health. Here the chain combines TRBV29-1 and TRBJ2-3; matching of 7 bases hints at TRBD2 as the D gene. The CDR3 protein: CSGGGPGGSSTDTQYF. The nucleotides read TGCAGCGGCGGGGGCCCGGGCGGATCTAGCACAGATACGCAGTATTTT.